This TCR beta chain was sequenced for a study of shared clonotypes between healthy human individuals. Overall study: Every donor yielded three CD4 naive, three CD4 memory, two CD8 naive and one CD8 memory plate. Study-wide results and caveats: Limitation of the genetic and exposure-history diversity represented came from the few donors. Non-shared clonotypes had lower generation probabilities than those shared by all four donors.

Original data processing: Without quality scores, immunoSEQ junctional reads could not be filtered like full-length reads. Some clones are missing from TCRdb's copy, which holds only in-frame ones; the method was immunoSEQ multiplex PCR. D and trimming come from the DNA, and the V and J calls and clone size come from that table. The profile covers around 1.1 million clones, with more than 75% appearing a single time and 0.5% to 0.65% taken by the ten largest. CDR3 length: 13 amino acids. Per the germline V gene, CDR1 is MDHEN and CDR2 is SYDVKM. V gave up 2 bases and J gave up 5 bases, with 9 bases separating them. Of note for this clone: Its antigen is not identified.

The sequence was collected from a man between 18 and 35 years old in good health. Some clones in this sample may be carry-over from other donors' samples. This chain joins TRBV28 and TRBJ1-2, with D uncertain. The sample was memory CD4+ T cells from PBMCs. As to subset: CD45RA-negative fraction. CDR3: CASSLRPTYGYTF. The CDR3 coding sequence is TGTGCCAGCAGTTTAAGGCCTACTTATGGCTACACCTTC.